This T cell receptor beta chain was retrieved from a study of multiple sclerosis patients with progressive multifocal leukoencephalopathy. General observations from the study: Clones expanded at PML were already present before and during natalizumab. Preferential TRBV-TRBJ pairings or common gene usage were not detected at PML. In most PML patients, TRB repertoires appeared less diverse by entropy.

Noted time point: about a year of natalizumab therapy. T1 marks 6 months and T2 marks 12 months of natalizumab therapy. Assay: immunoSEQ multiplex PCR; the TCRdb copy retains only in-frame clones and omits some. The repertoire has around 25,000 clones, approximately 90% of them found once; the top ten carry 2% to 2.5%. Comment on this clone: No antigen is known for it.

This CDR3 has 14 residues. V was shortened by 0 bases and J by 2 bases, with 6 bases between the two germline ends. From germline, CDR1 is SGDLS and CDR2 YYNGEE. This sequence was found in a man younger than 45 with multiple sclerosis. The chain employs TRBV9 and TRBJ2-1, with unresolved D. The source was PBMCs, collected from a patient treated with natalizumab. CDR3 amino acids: CASSVATAYNEQFF. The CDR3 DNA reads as TGTGCCAGCAGCGTAGCTACGGCCTACAATGAGCAGTTCTTC.